The TCR beta chain described here comes from a study of T cell responses to AZD1222 COVID-19 vaccine (dated by TCRdb to the early 2020s). About the full investigation: AZD1222 recipients whose second dose came at about 4 weeks and those whose second dose came at about 12 weeks were combined into one group, since spike-specific TCR depth and breadth did not differ between the two schedules. TCR sequencing was performed for over 230 trial participants, of whom about 200 were given two doses of AZD1222 and roughly 25 were given two doses of MenACWY control vaccine. Trial participants were enrolled by age into subgroups of 18-55, 56-69 and 70-plus years, and around 150, 29 and 61 TCR-sequenced participants, respectively, were included in these subgroups.

The CDR3 regions of human TCRbeta chains were analyzed by immunosequencing. Per the authors' processing: TCRs in the repertoires were matched against a reference library of SARS-CoV-2-specific TCRs that had been generated with the MIRA antigen-specificity platform. Breadth meant the fraction of unique TCRs that were SARS-CoV-2-associated, whereas depth meant the fraction of total T cells that were SARS-CoV-2-associated. Using the MIRA data, each spike-specific TCR was mapped to the spike region that the TCR reacts to and placed in a CD4 or CD8 class. Log10-transformed breadth and depth values were compared by one-way ANOVA with Sidak's multiple comparisons tests. The immuneACCESS repertoire file appears here via TCRdb, limited to in-frame rearrangements. These files lack a portion of the clones; in checked studies, under half of the deficit traces to unresolved V genes, and the cause of the others is not known. From that table come the V and J calls and clone size; the DNA was used to work out D and trimming. This sample gives under 200,000 clones in total; approximately 93% of them show up just once. The ten largest make up approximately 4% of the sample.

This clone was counted a single time. There is no known antigen for this receptor. The sample holds no much larger clone one base away, and base qualities are not on file. What the research found in general, with its limitations: After two AZD1222 doses, spike-specific TCR breadth and depth were significantly higher than at day 0 and than in MenACWY recipients. Conclusions about previously exposed vaccinees are limited, since just five or six AZD1222 recipients were seropositive for SARS-CoV-2 at baseline. The vaccine-associated CD4 TCRs covered the entire spike protein, and the dominant responses fell in regions 160-218 and 743-854. Reportedly, almost half of the unique spike-specific TCRs recognized epitopes lying outside the regions that are mutated in the B.1.351 and B.1.1.7 variants. Most participants were white British and females outnumbered males, and the authors suggested that clonal diversity may have been underestimated. The 56-69-year group was small, and its depth increase did not reach significance, likely because of low power. Because no samples from the day 14 peak response were available, repertoires could be characterized only after the peak T cell response.

The sample's time point label is to be understood as: baseline before first vaccination. Samples from vaccinated people were obtained from the UK trials COV001 and COV002, which included a single-blind randomized controlled phase 2/3 trial of AZD1222 (ChAdOx1 nCoV-19) in healthy adults. Trial participant PBMC samples were collected at day 0 and day 28 after the second dose for TCRbeta chain sequencing. Reading from cysteine to phenylalanine, the CDR3 counts 15 amino acids. Just CDR3 DNA is preserved here, 45 bases in frame from base 1. CDR1 and CDR2 (GTSNPN, SVGIG) derive from the germline V gene (reference sequence). The V and J ends are trimmed by 0 bases and 1 base, leaving 11 bases between them.

The chain is encoded by TRBV30 joined to TRBJ2-3, and perhaps TRBD1 as D gene, on 6 matching bases. The sequencing used peripheral blood, collected on day 0 of AZD1222 vaccination. The TCR comes from an adult in good health. The CDR3: CAWSVDRRGTDTQYF. The DNA is TGTGCCTGGAGTGTAGACAGGCGAGGCACAGATACGCAGTATTTT.